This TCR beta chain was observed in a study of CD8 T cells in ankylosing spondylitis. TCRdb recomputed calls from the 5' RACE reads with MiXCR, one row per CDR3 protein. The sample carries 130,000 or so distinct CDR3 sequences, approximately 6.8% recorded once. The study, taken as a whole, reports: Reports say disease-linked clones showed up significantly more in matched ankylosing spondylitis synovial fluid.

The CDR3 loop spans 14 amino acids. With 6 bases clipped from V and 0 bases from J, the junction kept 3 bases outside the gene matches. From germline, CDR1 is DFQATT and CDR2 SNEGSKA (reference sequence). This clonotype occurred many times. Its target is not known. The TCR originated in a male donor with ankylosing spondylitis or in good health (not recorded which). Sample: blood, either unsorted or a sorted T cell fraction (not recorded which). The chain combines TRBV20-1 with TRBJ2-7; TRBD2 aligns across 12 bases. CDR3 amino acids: CSAVTSGSSYEQYF. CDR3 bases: TGCAGTGCGGTGACTAGCGGGAGCTCCTACGAGCAGTACTTC.